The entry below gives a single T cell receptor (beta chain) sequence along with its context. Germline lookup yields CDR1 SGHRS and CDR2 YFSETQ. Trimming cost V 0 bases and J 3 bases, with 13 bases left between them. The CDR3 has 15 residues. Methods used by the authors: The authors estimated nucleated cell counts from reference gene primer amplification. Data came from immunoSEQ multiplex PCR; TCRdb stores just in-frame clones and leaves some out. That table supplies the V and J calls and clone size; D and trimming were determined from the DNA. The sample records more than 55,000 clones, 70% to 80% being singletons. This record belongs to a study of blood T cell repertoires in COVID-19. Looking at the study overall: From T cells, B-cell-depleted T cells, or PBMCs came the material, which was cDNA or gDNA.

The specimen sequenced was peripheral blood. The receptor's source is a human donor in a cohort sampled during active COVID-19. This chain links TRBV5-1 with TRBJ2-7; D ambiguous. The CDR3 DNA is TGCGCCAGCAGCTTGGAGTCGGCCTCGGGCTACGAGCAGTACTTC. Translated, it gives CASSLESASGYEQYF. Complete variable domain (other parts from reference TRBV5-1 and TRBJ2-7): KAGVTQTPRYLIKTRGQQVTLSCSPISGHRSVSWYQQTPGQGLQFLFEYFSETQRNKGNFPGRFSGRQFSNSRSEMNVSTLELGDSALYLCASSLESASGYEQYFGPGTRLTVT.